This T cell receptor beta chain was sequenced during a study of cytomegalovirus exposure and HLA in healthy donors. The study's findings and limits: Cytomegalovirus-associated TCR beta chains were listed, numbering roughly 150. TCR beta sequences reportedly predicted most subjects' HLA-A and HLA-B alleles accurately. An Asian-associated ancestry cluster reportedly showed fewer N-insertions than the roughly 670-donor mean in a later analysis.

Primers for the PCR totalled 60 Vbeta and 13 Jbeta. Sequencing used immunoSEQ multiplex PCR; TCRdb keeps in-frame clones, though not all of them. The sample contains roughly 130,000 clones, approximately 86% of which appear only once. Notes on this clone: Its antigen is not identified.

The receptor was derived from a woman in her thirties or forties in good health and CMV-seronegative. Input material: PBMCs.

The CDR3 protein is CASSEEGRGRDGYTF. The CDR3 bases are TGCGCCAGCAGCGAGGAAGGCAGGGGGCGCGACGGCTACACCTTC. This sequence joins TRBV5-1 and TRBJ1-2; 8 bases fit TRBD1. The CDR3 contains 15 residues. CDR1 and CDR2 from the germline V gene are SGHRS and YFSETQ. J lost 8 bases, V lost 4 bases, and 13 bases had no gene match.